This TCR beta chain was sequenced during a study of chemoradiotherapy in HPV16-positive cancers. Profiling relied on immunoSEQ multiplex PCR, and the TCRdb table lists in-frame clones only, not all of them. The table lists several thousand clones, about 85% of them singletons, with approximately 3.1% in the top ten. V was cut by 1 base and J by 0 bases, with 7 bases left in between. Germline CDR1 reads LNHDA; CDR2 reads SQIVND (reference sequence). The CDR3 has 14 residues. The starting material was tumor tissue, obtained from a patient who underwent chemoradiotherapy. The genes are TRBV19 and TRBJ2-7, with a possible D match to TRBD1 (5 bases). The clonotype was recovered from a human donor with HPV-associated anogenital cancer. The DNA for the CDR3 is TGTGCCAGTAGTATAGGAACAGGCTCCTACGAGCAGTACTTC. Its translation is CASSIGTGSYEQYF.